This TCR beta chain was documented in a study of T-cell reconstitution after alpha-beta-depleted transplantation in children (dated by TCRdb to 2015 to 2016). With regard to the full study: The study quantitatively tracked T-cell immune reconstitution after TCRalphabeta/CD19-depleted allogeneic hematopoietic cell transplantation in children using TCR repertoire profiling. Results the study describes overall, beyond this receptor: Apparently early alphabetaT-cell count recovery about two months after transplant reportedly relied on only several hundred rapidly expanded clones derived from non-depleted graft cells. The frequencies of hyperexpanded clones fell over the following months, and after one year, T-cell counts and TCRbeta diversity were mostly attributed to newly produced T cells. In some patients, the high TCRbeta diversity seen at day 60 was put down to recipient T cells and intrathymic progenitors that had survived conditioning.

The library was produced with PCR. Sequencing instrument: Illumina HiSeq 2500. TCR library preparation used molecular barcoding, with unique molecular identifiers applied to normalize quantification of the TCRbeta repertoire. The public reads were quality trimmed at Q25 with fastp and then assembled into clones with MiXCR by TCRdb, keeping productive beta chains. Rows are unified per CDR3 protein, each entry keeping the most common DNA and genes. The sample profile shows some 200,000 distinct CDR3 sequences; approximately 8.4% of them were found once. Of the sample, about a third falls within the top ten clones. Trimming removed 6 bases from V and 1 base from J, leaving 12 bases between the germline ends. The CDR3 runs 14 residues from the cysteine to the phenylalanine. Only the CDR3 DNA is retained, 42 bases long and in frame from the first base. The germline V gene specifies SQVTM as CDR1 and ANQGSEA as CDR2.

In its sample, this clonotype was seen many times. The clone's antigen remains unknown. No base-level quality is on record; no much larger clone is a single base apart. Interpreted using the paper, the treatment or condition label stands for: allogeneic hematopoietic cell transplantation with graft depleted of TCRalphabeta T cells and CD19 B cells. Transplant recipients were children who received TCRalphabeta/CD19-depleted allogeneic hematopoietic cell grafts. The clonotype originates from a male patient between 2 and 10 years old who had a stem cell transplant for acute myeloid leukemia, so the T cells may come from the graft donor. The receptor chain draws on TRBV29-1 and TRBJ2-2; the D region is possibly TRBD1 or TRBD2, each matching across 5 bases. The starting material was PBMCs, mostly from graft donor cells, obtained 360 days after TCRalphabeta/CD19-depleted stem cell transplant. Read as DNA, the sequence is TGCAGCGTCATCGGGACCTTGAACACCGGGGAGCTGTTTTTT. It translates as CSVIGTLNTGELFF.